Below are 22 T cell receptor beta chains sequenced from a single sample in a study of blood T cells in healthy people across ages. The use of a sample-barcoded 5' primer and a J-beta primer mix characterized a second PCR of 7 to 11 cycles. TCRdb re-called the 5' RACE reads with MiXCR, one entry per CDR3 protein. The table includes 1.5 million to 2 million distinct CDR3 sequences, 28% detected once. Source material: blood. Receptors originate from a woman aged 25 to 39 in good health.

This clonotype was seen repeatedly, ten times or more. The V and J genes are TRBV20-1 and TRBJ2-4; D is unclear. V shed 3 bases and J shed 6 bases, with 15 bases lying between them. Germline V lookup: CDR1 DFQATT, CDR2 SNEGSKA (reference sequence). The CDR3 is made up of 14 amino acids. The CDR3 reads CSASTRGGVNIQYF. CDR3 DNA: TGCAGTGCTAGTACAAGAGGTGGGGTAAACATTCAGTACTTC.

This clonotype was recorded many times. The rearrangement links TRBV29-1 to TRBJ2-7; the D gene is possibly TRBD2 (5 bases). The CDR3 is 14 amino acids. V was trimmed by 8 bases and J by 5 bases, leaving 22 bases between them. Per germline, CDR1 SQVTM and CDR2 ANQGSEA. The DNA for the CDR3 is TGCAGCCTTTTAATCTCCGGGAATCGGCACGAGCAGTACTTC. Encoded protein: CSLLISGNRHEQYF.

The chain joins TRBV12-5 to TRBJ2-3; D is possibly TRBD1 (6 bases). Trimming stripped 8 bases from V and 2 bases from J, with 11 bases between. Germline CDR1 is LGHNT and CDR2 is FRNRAP. The CDR3 totals 13 residues. The CDR3 sequence is CASQGPITDTQYF. The CDR3 DNA is TGTGCTAGTCAGGGGCCGATCACAGATACGCAGTATTTT.

This clonotype was counted a few times. The rearrangement joins TRBV5-1 to TRBJ1-2; no clear D. Trimming shortened V by 2 bases and J by 7 bases, and 15 bases separated the two germline ends. Germline assignment: CDR1 SGHRS and CDR2 YFSETQ. This CDR3 is built from 14 residues. CDR3 region: CASSFTSAAIGYTF. The CDR3 bases are TGCGCCAGCAGCTTCACGTCAGCAGCTATTGGCTACACCTTC.

This clonotype was detected a few times. CDR3: CSASPSGQIGTDTQYF. In nucleotides, the CDR3 is TGCAGTGCTAGTCCTTCGGGACAGATTGGTACGGATACGCAGTATTTT. J is TRBJ2-3 and V is TRBV20-1; 7 nucleotides align to TRBD1. The trim removed 3 bases at V and 6 bases at J, leaving 15 bases unmatched. Germline assignment: CDR1 DFQATT and CDR2 SNEGSKA (reference sequence). This CDR3 is 16 amino acids long.

There are many counts of this clonotype. The chain links TRBV7-9 to TRBJ2-5, with D tentatively TRBD1 or TRBD2 (5 bases each). V was cut by 2 bases and J by 5 bases, with 21 bases left in between. This CDR3 is built from 17 residues. Per the germline V gene, CDR1 is SEHNR and CDR2 is FQNEAQ (reference sequence). The CDR3 DNA reads TGTGCCAGCAGCTTAAGGAGCGGCAGGGTAAAAGGGGAGACCCAGTACTTC. Translated: CASSLRSGRVKGETQYF.

V and J are TRBV10-3 and TRBJ2-3; 7 nucleotides agree with TRBD1. Germline trimming cut 4 bases from V and 5 bases from J; bases unmatched to any gene: 6. There are 14 residues in the CDR3. Germline loops: CDR1 ENHRY, CDR2 SYGVKD. The CDR3 region is CAISAQGMGDTQYF. Written as DNA, the CDR3 is TGTGCCATCAGTGCACAGGGGATGGGAGATACGCAGTATTTT.

The J gene is TRBJ2-7, the V gene TRBV20-1, with no clear D. Per germline, CDR1 DFQATT and CDR2 SNEGSKA (reference sequence). Trimming took off 0 bases at V and 5 bases at J, with 17 bases between the two ends. CDR3 length: 15 residues. CDR3 amino acids: CSARDPARQSHEQYF. DNA for the CDR3: TGCAGTGCTAGAGATCCGGCGAGACAATCCCACGAGCAGTACTTC.

This clonotype was seen more than once but under ten times. The CDR3, as DNA: TGTGCCAGCAGCTTAGACGGGGGGCCCACCCCAGATACGCAGTATTTT. Protein sequence: CASSLDGGPTPDTQYF. This chain connects TRBV7-2 to TRBJ2-3; D possibly corresponds to TRBD2 (7 bases). CDR1 is SGHTA and CDR2 is FQGNSA in the germline V gene. This CDR3 contains 16 residues. V was shortened by 1 base and J by 4 bases, with 15 bases between the two germline ends.

This clonotype has a handful of counts. The chain combines TRBV4-1 with TRBJ1-6, with 7 bases aligning to TRBD1. In germline, CDR1 is MGHRA, CDR2 YSYEKL. The CDR3 covers 17 residues. V dropped 0 bases and J dropped 7; count of bases not matched to a gene: 9. The CDR3 nucleotides read TGCGCCAGCAGCCAAGAAGGGGGCAACCCGGGAAATTCACCCCTCCACTTT. Protein sequence: CASSQEGGNPGNSPLHF.

This clonotype appeared many times. The V call is TRBV5-5, the J call TRBJ2-5, with TRBD1 as a possible D gene (5 bases). The CDR3 loop spans 14 amino acids. Trimming cost V 4 bases and J 3 bases, with 13 bases left between them. Germline V lookup: CDR1 SGHKS, CDR2 YYEKEE (reference sequence). This CDR3 reads CASSVDILEETQYF. The DNA of the CDR3 is TGTGCCAGCAGCGTGGACATCCTGGAAGAGACCCAGTACTTC.

V and J are TRBV6-6 and TRBJ1-1; perhaps TRBD1 as D (5 bases). CDR3 length: 17 residues. Germline V gene data show CDR1 as MNHNY and CDR2 as SVGAGI (reference sequence). With 2 bases removed from V and 0 bases from J, the gap between germline ends came to 16 bases. The CDR3 DNA is TGTGCCAGCAGTTACCCCCGGGGGGGAGCAATGAACACTGAAGCTTTCTTT. Encoded protein: CASSYPRGGAMNTEAFF.

The chain joins TRBV29-1 to TRBJ2-1, with 8 bases matching TRBD2. V lost 4 bases and J lost 8; bases outside the gene matches: 10. The germline V gene has CDR1 SQVTM and CDR2 ANQGSEA. This CDR3 comprises 14 residues. CDR3 in amino acids: CSVVGREGRDEQFF. The CDR3 nucleotides are TGCAGCGTTGTCGGACGGGAGGGCCGTGATGAGCAGTTCTTC.

The chain couples TRBV7-4 to TRBJ1-1; D is unclear. Germline CDR1 and CDR2: SGHVT and SQSDAQ. V was clipped by 4 bases and J by 3 bases, with 21 bases between them. CDR3 size: 17 residues. This CDR3 reads CASSCPGPPRRDTEAFF. In DNA, the CDR3 is TGTGCCAGCAGCTGCCCGGGCCCACCCCGGCGGGACACTGAAGCTTTCTTT.

This clonotype was seen a handful of times. The V call is TRBV11-2, the J call TRBJ2-1; TRBD2 matches at 9 bases. CDR3 size: 14 residues. The ends lost 0 bases at V and 10 bases at J; junction bases unmatched: 4. In germline, CDR1 is SGHAT, CDR2 FQNNGV. In DNA form, the CDR3 reads TGTGCCAGCAGCTTAGATCCTAGCGGGATCGAGCAGTTCTTC. Amino acids: CASSLDPSGIEQFF.

On this clonotype: This could be a read error, since a much larger clone is one nucleotide away. The genes are TRBV7-9 and TRBJ2-7, with TRBD2 matching over 7 bases. The CDR3 sequence is 16 residues long. V shed 2 bases, J shed 6 bases, and the junction held 13 bases outside the gene matches. Germline V gene sequence: CDR1 SEHNR, CDR2 FQNEAQ (reference sequence). The DNA for the CDR3 is TGTGCCAGCAGCTTAAGTGGCGTGGGAGGGGCCAGCGAGCAGTACTTC. Translated: CASSLSGVGGASEQYF.

This chain joins TRBV19 and TRBJ1-5; D is unresolved. Germline CDR1 LNHDA, CDR2 SQIVND (reference sequence). This CDR3 has 14 amino acids. V lost 3 bases and J 2 bases, leaving 8 bases between the germline ends. DNA for the CDR3: TGTGCCAGTAGTATGGTACGGGGCAATCAGCCCCAGCATTTT. Translating it yields CASSMVRGNQPQHF.

The chain couples TRBV29-1 to TRBJ1-1; weak D call: TRBD1 (5 bases). Germline loops: CDR1 SQVTM, CDR2 ANQGSEA. Trimming shortened V by 3 bases and J by 5 bases, and 13 bases separated the two germline ends. The CDR3 has 13 amino acids. This chain's CDR3 is CSVDRDGWTEAFF. As DNA, the CDR3 is TGCAGCGTTGATAGGGACGGATGGACTGAAGCTTTCTTT.

The CDR3 loop reads CASSEFGLDTDTQYF. DNA of the CDR3: TGTGCCAGCAGTGAATTTGGACTCGACACAGATACGCAGTATTTT. This chain uses TRBV25-1 with TRBJ2-3; D may be TRBD2 (5 bases). Trimming took 1 base from V and 2 from J, leaving 10 bases between them. CDR1 and CDR2 (germline): MGHDK, SYGVNS. The CDR3 length is 15 residues.

On this clonotype itself: At one end, the junction sequence differs from germline, possibly due to a read error. The chain combines TRBV24-1 with TRBJ2-3; 7 bases match TRBD1. CDR3 size: 17 residues. Germline V gene data show CDR1 as KGHDR and CDR2 as SFDVKD. The chain's CDR3 is CVTSDSPGQSAPDTQYF. DNA for the CDR3: TGTGTCACCAGTGATTCTCCGGGACAGAGTGCACCTGATACGCAGTATTTT.

This chain links TRBV4-1 with TRBJ1-2; tentative D call: TRBD1 (6 bases). The V end lost 0 bases, the J end lost 4 bases, and 12 bases lay between the germline ends. Germline loops: CDR1 MGHRA, CDR2 YSYEKL. CDR3 length: 15 residues. The CDR3 region is CASSQEGTGPYGYTF. The DNA for the CDR3 is TGCGCCAGCAGCCAAGAGGGTACAGGGCCCTATGGCTACACCTTC.

In nucleotides, the CDR3 is TGTGCCAGCAGCTTAGATTGGGGTAGGGTTTCCTACAATGAGCAGTTCTTC. Translation: CASSLDWGRVSYNEQFF. The genes are TRBV11-2 and TRBJ2-1; D is undetermined. Germline loops: CDR1 SGHAT, CDR2 FQNNGV. Trimming pared 0 bases from V and 1 base from J, leaving 13 bases between. The CDR3 is 17 amino acids.